The rows below give T cell receptor beta chains drawn from one sample of a study of response to subunit inactivated influenza vaccine. MiXCR, applied by TCRdb to the RT-PCR reads, yields one record per CDR3 protein. The sample carries roughly 520,000 distinct CDR3 sequences, roughly 23% recorded once. The specimen was CD4+ T cells sorted from PBMCs, collected about 5 days after vaccination. All receptors come from a man between 45 and 60 years old who received an inactivated influenza vaccine. CDR3s include the opening cysteine and the closing phenylalanine or tryptophan. The D gene is left open where the match is weak. Not every row has a clone size; where given, it reads once, few, many or a size class.

len,v_gene,abundance,d_gene,j_gene,CDR3aa,CDR3nt
12,TRBV29-1,many,TRBD2,TRBJ2-5,CSVATSGETQYF,TGCAGCGTTGCGACTAGCGGGGAGACCCAGTACTTC
14,TRBV7-2,NA,NA,TRBJ1-6,CASSFRPAGSPLHF,TGTGCCAGCAGCTTCAGACCGGCGGGGTCACCCCTCCACTTT
14,TRBV11-2,few,NA,TRBJ1-1,CASTHPAGVTEAFF,TGTGCCAGCACTCATCCCGCGGGGGTCACTGAAGCTTTCTTT
13,TRBV7-2,NA,NA,TRBJ2-3,CASSFQAVDTQYF,TGTGCCAGCAGCTTTCAGGCCGTAGATACGCAGTATTTT
17,TRBV4-3,NA,NA,TRBJ2-1,CASSQAVPRETNNEQFF,TGCGCCAGCAGCCAAGCCGTACCGAGGGAAACTAACAATGAGCAGTTCTTC
12,TRBV6-6,few,NA,TRBJ2-7,CASVGQTYEQYF,TGTGCCAGCGTCGGCCAAACCTACGAGCAGTACTTC
13,TRBV5-1,few,NA,TRBJ1-4,CASSLGEREKLFF,TGTGCCAGCAGCTTAGGGGAAAGGGAAAAACTGTTTTTT
14,TRBV20-1,NA,NA,TRBJ1-1,CSARDLRKNTEAFF,TGCAGTGCTAGAGATCTGAGGAAGAACACTGAAGCTTTCTTT
17,TRBV11-2,NA,NA,TRBJ2-3,CASSLFAGKTSTDTQYF,TGTGCCAGCAGCTTATTCGCGGGGAAAACTAGCACAGATACGCAGTATTTT
14,TRBV12-3/TRBV12-4,few,NA,TRBJ2-3,CASSRKRGTDTQYF,TGTGCCAGCAGTCGCAAGCGGGGCACAGATACGCAGTATTTT
15,TRBV12-3/TRBV12-4,once,TRBD2,TRBJ2-7,CASSLYGTSAYEQYF,TGTGCCAGCAGTTTATATGGGACTAGCGCCTACGAGCAGTACTTC
16,TRBV7-8,NA,TRBD2,TRBJ2-1,CASSLSASGGHNEQFF,TGTGCCAGCAGCTTAAGTGCTAGCGGGGGGCACAATGAGCAGTTCTTC
15,TRBV2,NA,TRBD1,TRBJ2-7,CASSPAGAGGGEQYF,TGTGCCAGCAGTCCAGCTGGGGCAGGGGGTGGCGAGCAGTACTTC
14,TRBV11-2,few,TRBD1,TRBJ2-7,CASSTGQGAREQYF,TGTGCCAGCAGCACAGGACAGGGGGCGCGAGAGCAGTACTTC
16,TRBV11-2,NA,NA,TRBJ2-3,CASSLSDTGSTDTQYF,TGTGCCAGCAGCCTCTCGGACACCGGTAGCACAGATACGCAGTATTTT
15,TRBV4-3,NA,NA,TRBJ2-7,CASSSGRDSSYEQYF,TGCGCCAGCAGCTCAGGTAGGGATTCCTCCTACGAGCAGTACTTC
15,TRBV9,NA,NA,TRBJ1-3,CASSVVEGAGNTIYF,TGTGCCAGCAGCGTAGTCGAAGGGGCTGGAAACACCATATATTTT
14,TRBV6-5,NA,TRBD1,TRBJ2-7,CASSYTRQGWEQYF,TGTGCCAGCAGTTACACAAGACAGGGATGGGAGCAGTACTTC
14,TRBV6-1,NA,NA,TRBJ2-2,CASEIGRRTGELFF,TGTGCCAGCGAAATAGGGCGTAGAACCGGGGAGCTGTTTTTT
14,TRBV10-3,few,NA,TRBJ2-7,CAISDHGTPYEQYF,TGTGCCATCAGTGACCACGGGACTCCCTACGAGCAGTACTTC
14,TRBV20-1,NA,TRBD1,TRBJ2-7,CSAPIDRGPYEQYF,TGCAGTGCTCCTATCGACAGGGGCCCCTACGAGCAGTACTTC
14,TRBV18,few,NA,TRBJ1-1,CASSPLQGETEAFF,TGTGCCAGCTCACCACTACAGGGCGAGACTGAAGCTTTCTTT